These T cell receptor beta chains were read from a single sample in a study of lymphopenia after photon versus proton radiotherapy. Measured with immunoSEQ multiplex PCR; TCRdb has only the in-frame clones, and not every one. The sample has 8,000 or so clones; 80% to 90% are singletons. The sample was peripheral blood, taken from a patient treated with photon-based radiotherapy. These receptors were taken from a woman in her sixties or seventies with pancreatic cancer. The CDR3 runs from the conserved cysteine through the conserved F or W. D genes are given only for firm matches. Expanded clones get a size class; other rows say once, few or many, or leave the size out.

V gene	D gene	clone size	J gene	CDR3 protein	CDR3 DNA
TRBV12-5	-	-	TRBJ2-3	CASLASGTDTQYF	TGTGCTAGCCTAGCTAGCGGCACAGATACGCAGTATTTT
TRBV5-5	-	-	TRBJ1-2	CASSLGGAYGYTF	TGTGCCAGCAGCTTAGGCGGAGCCTATGGCTACACCTTC
TRBV28	TRBD1	-	TRBJ2-1	CASSSRQGSWVHEQFF	TGTGCCAGCAGTTCGAGACAGGGTAGCTGGGTCCATGAGCAGTTCTTC
TRBV21-1	-	-	TRBJ2-7	CASTTGGEQYF	TGTGCCAGCACCACCGGGGGAGAGCAGTACTTC
TRBV9	-	-	TRBJ1-2	CASSVGRDYGYTF	TGTGCCAGCAGCGTAGGACGGGACTATGGCTACACCTTC
TRBV6-6	-	-	TRBJ1-1	CASSYYLADTEAFF	TGTGCCAGCAGTTACTACCTTGCGGACACTGAAGCTTTCTTT
TRBV6-1	-	once	TRBJ1-3	CASSEVSDIRSGNTIYF	TGTGCCAGCAGTGAAGTTAGTGACATCCGATCTGGAAACACCATATATTTT
TRBV6-1	-	-	TRBJ1-2	CASSEGPGTSYGYTF	TGTGCCAGCAGTGAAGGACCCGGGACAAGCTATGGCTACACCTTC
TRBV10-3	-	-	TRBJ2-2	CAISESGDAGELFF	TGTGCCATCAGTGAGTCAGGGGACGCCGGGGAGCTGTTTTTT
TRBV5-1	-	-	TRBJ2-7	CASSLDWVSYEQYF	TGCGCCAGCAGCTTGGACTGGGTATCCTACGAGCAGTACTTC
TRBV29-1	-	-	TRBJ2-5	CSGLPGNRPQYF	TGCAGCGGGCTACCGGGTAACAGACCCCAGTACTTC
TRBV18	-	-	TRBJ2-1	CASSVLDYNEQFF	TGTGCCAGCTCAGTACTAGATTACAATGAGCAGTTCTTC
TRBV7-2	TRBD1	-	TRBJ2-5	CASSYQTGRSILYF	TGTGCCAGCAGCTACCAGACAGGGAGATCTATTTTGTACTTC
TRBV18	TRBD1	-	TRBJ2-1	CASSPPLGTVYNEQFF	TGTGCCAGCTCACCTCCTCTAGGGACAGTTTACAATGAGCAGTTCTTC